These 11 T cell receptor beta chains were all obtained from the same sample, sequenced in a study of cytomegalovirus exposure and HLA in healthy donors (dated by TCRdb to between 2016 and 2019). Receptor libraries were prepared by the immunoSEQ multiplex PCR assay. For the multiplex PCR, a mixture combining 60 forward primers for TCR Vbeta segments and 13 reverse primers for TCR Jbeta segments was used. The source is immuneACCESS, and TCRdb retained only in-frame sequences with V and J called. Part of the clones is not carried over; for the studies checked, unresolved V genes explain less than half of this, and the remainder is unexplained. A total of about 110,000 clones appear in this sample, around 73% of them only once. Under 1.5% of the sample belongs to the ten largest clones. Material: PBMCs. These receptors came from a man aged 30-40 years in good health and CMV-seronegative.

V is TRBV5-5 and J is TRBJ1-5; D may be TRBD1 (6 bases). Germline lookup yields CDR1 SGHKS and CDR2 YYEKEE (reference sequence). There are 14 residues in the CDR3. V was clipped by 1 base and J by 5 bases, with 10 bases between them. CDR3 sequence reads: CASSLRGGDQPQHF. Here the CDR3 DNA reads TGTGCCAGCAGCTTGAGGGGGGGAGATCAGCCCCAGCATTTT.

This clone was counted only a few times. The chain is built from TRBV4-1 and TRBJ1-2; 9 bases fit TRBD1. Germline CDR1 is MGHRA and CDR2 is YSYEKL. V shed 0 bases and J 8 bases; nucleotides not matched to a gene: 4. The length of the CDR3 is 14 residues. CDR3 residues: CASSQEQGAGGYTF. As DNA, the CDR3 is TGCGCCAGCAGCCAAGAACAGGGGGCGGGCGGCTACACCTTC.

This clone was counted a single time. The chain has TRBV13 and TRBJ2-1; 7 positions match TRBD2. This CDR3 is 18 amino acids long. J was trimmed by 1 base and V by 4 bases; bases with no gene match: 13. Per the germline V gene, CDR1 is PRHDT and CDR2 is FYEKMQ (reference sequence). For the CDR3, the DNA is TGTGCCAGCAGCTCCGGCCTAGCGGAGAGCGGATCCTACAATGAGCAGTTCTTC. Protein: CASSSGLAESGSYNEQFF. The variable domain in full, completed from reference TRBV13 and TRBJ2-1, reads AAGVIQSPRHLIKEKRETATLKCYPIPRHDTVYWYQQGPGQDPQFLISFYEKMQSDKGSIPDRFSAQQFSDYHSELNMSSLELGDSALYFCASSSGLAESGSYNEQFFGPGTRLTVL.

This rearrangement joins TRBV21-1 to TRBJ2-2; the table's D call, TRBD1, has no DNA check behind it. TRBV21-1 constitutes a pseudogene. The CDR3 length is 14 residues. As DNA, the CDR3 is TGTGCCAGCAGCAACATCCCAGGCACCGGGGAGCTGTTTTTT. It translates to CASSNIPGTGELFF.

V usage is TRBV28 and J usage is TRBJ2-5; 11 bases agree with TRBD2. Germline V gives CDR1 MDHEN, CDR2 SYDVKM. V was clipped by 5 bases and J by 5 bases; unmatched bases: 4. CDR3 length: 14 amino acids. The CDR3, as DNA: TGTGCCAGCAGTAAACTAGCGGGAGATGAGACCCAGTACTTC. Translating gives CASSKLAGDETQYF.

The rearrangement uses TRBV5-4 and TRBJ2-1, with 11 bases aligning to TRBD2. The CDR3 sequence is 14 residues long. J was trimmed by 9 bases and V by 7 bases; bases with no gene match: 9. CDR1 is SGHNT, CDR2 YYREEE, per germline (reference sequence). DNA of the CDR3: TGTGCCAGCCAGCTTGGTCTAGCGGGAGGTGAGCAGTTCTTC. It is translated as CASQLGLAGGEQFF.

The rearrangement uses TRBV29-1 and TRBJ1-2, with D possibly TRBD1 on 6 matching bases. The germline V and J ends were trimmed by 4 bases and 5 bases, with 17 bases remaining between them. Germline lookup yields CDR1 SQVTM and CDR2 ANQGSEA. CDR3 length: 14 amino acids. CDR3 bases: TGCAGCGTTGTAAAACCGACAGGACGGTATGGCTACACCTTC. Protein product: CSVVKPTGRYGYTF.

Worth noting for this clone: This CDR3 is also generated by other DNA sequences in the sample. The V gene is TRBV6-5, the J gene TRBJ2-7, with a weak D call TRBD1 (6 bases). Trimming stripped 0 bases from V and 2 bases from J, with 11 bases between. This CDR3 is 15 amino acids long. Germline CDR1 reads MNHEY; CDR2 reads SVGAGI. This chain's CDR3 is CASSYSGQGTYEQYF. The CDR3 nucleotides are TGTGCCAGCAGTTACTCGGGTCAGGGGACCTACGAGCAGTACTTC.

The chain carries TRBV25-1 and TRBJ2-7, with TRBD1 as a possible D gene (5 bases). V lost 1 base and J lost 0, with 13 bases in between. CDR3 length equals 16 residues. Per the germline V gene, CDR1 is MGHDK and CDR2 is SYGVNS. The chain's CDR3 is CASSEFGTGISYEQYF. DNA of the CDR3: TGTGCCAGCAGTGAATTTGGTACAGGAATCTCCTACGAGCAGTACTTC.

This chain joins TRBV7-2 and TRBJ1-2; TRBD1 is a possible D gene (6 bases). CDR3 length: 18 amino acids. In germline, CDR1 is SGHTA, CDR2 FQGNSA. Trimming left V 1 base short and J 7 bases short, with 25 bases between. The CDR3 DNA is TGTGCCAGCAGCTTAGAACCCCCGGACACTGGGGGGGCGCGTGGCTACACCTTC. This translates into CASSLEPPDTGGARGYTF.

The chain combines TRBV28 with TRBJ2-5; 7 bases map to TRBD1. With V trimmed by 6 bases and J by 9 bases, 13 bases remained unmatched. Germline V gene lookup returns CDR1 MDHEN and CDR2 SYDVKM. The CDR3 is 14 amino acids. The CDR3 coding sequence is TGTGCCAGCAGGGTACCGGGACAGTGGAGTCCCCAGTACTTC. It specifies CASRVPGQWSPQYF.